This TCR beta chain was identified in a study of cytomegalovirus exposure and HLA in healthy donors. Study details: From donors who were HLA-typed, an early data release held 75 million to 85 million unique TCRs.

This CDR3 spans 13 amino acids. The germline CDR1 and CDR2 sequences are LNHDA and SQIVND (reference sequence). V trimming: 7 bases; J trimming: 8 bases; junction bases outside the gene matches: 8. Primers included in the PCR were 60 Vbeta and 13 Jbeta primers. Profiled with immunoSEQ multiplex PCR; TCRdb holds only in-frame clones, not every one. The data hold some 71,000 clones, with over 60% observed a single time. Specimen: PBMCs. The sequence derives from a man aged 35-49 years in good health and CMV-seropositive. The J gene is TRBJ2-1, the V gene TRBV19; 7 nucleotides agree with TRBD2. The CDR3 nucleotides read TGTGCCAGTACCCGAAGGGGAGGGGATGAGCAGTTCTTC. Its translation: CASTRRGGDEQFF.